The 32 T cell receptor beta chains given below trace back to one sample, sequenced in a study of naive and memory T cell subsets. The beta constant-region primer was an equimolar mix of two oligonucleotides covering TRBC1 and TRBC2. Ligated cDNA was amplified by four rounds of PCR with nested alpha and beta constant-region primers and SP2. TCRdb re-analysed the UMI-ligation and nested PCR reads in MiXCR, keeping a single row per CDR3 protein. The repertoire holds about 120,000 distinct CDR3 sequences, 35% to 40% seen once, with roughly 0.9% in the top ten. The sample consisted of central memory CD4+ T cells from blood. These receptors were taken from a human donor in good health.

The chain carries TRBV7-3 and TRBJ2-6, with D perhaps TRBD1 (5 bases). CDR1 is SGHTA, CDR2 FQGTGA, per germline. The CDR3 loop spans 16 amino acids. V dropped 5 bases and J dropped 2 bases, with 13 bases sitting between them. The CDR3 DNA sequence: TGTGCCAGCAGCGCGTACTCAGGGACTGGGGCCAACGTCCTGACTTTC. This codes for CASSAYSGTGANVLTF.

The chain recombines TRBV6-5 with TRBJ2-3; 7 bases line up with TRBD1. The CDR3 length is 15 residues. Germline trimming cut 6 bases from V and 4 bases from J; bases unmatched to any gene: 10. The V gene's germline CDR1 is MNHEY and CDR2 SVGAGI. CDR3: CASRVQGMSADTQYF. CDR3 nucleotides: TGTGCCAGCAGAGTACAGGGGATGAGCGCAGATACGCAGTATTTT.

This clonotype appeared a few times. The chain combines TRBV18 with TRBJ2-3; D is perhaps TRBD1 (6 bases). CDR1 and CDR2 (germline): KGHSH, LQKENI. CDR3 size: 18 residues. V lost 0 bases to trimming and J lost 4 bases, with 20 bases between them. CDR3 region: CASSPPSSGGSSADTQYF. For the CDR3, the DNA is TGTGCCAGCTCACCACCGAGCAGTGGGGGCTCGAGTGCAGATACGCAGTATTTT.

The table lists this clonotype with a few counts. The chain recombines TRBV27 with TRBJ2-7; tentatively, D is TRBD1 (6 bases). Germline V CDR1 and CDR2: MNHEY, SMNVEV (reference sequence). The CDR3 covers 14 residues. Trimming shortened V by 6 bases and J by 0 bases, and 12 bases separated the two germline ends. In nucleotides, the CDR3 is TGTGCCAGCAGACCCGACAGGAGCTCCTACGAGCAGTACTTC. This sequence encodes CASRPDRSSYEQYF.

This clonotype has more than one count but fewer than ten. The V and J genes are TRBV2 and TRBJ2-3, with D unresolved. The V gene's germline CDR1 is SNHLY and CDR2 FYNNEI. The V and J ends lost 0 bases and 2 bases respectively, with 12 bases between them. The CDR3 has 16 residues. The CDR3 spells CASSEALHQFTDTQYF. The CDR3 DNA reads as TGTGCCAGCAGTGAAGCGCTTCATCAGTTCACAGATACGCAGTATTTT. The variable domain in full, with the rest retrieved from reference TRBV2 and TRBJ2-3, is EPEVTQTPSHQVTQMGQEVILRCVPISNHLYFYWYRQILGQKVEFLVSFYNNEISEKSEIFDDQFSVERPDGSNFTLKIRSTKLEDSAMYFCASSEALHQFTDTQYFGPGTRLTVL.

The V call is TRBV27, the J call TRBJ2-4; TRBD1 agrees at 8 bases. The CDR3 length is 14 residues. After removal of 6 bases from V and 9 bases from J, the junction contained 10 bases not matched to a gene. CDR1 MNHEY and CDR2 SMNVEV come from the germline V gene (reference sequence). CDR3 sequence (DNA): TGTGCCAGCAGGCCGGGACAGGTGAATGCCATTCAGTACTTC. Translating gives CASRPGQVNAIQYF.

The chain couples TRBV5-1 to TRBJ1-1; D is unresolved. Germline V gene data show CDR1 as SGHRS and CDR2 as YFSETQ. V dropped 0 bases and J dropped 5 bases, with 11 bases sitting between them. The CDR3 has 14 residues. DNA of the CDR3: TGCGCCAGCAGCTTGGTTGGCAAGCTAACTGAAGCTTTCTTT. Residues: CASSLVGKLTEAFF.

The gene calls are TRBV5-1 and TRBJ2-1, with D hard to call. From germline, CDR1 is SGHRS and CDR2 YFSETQ. V lost 4 bases, J lost 9 bases, and 11 bases lay in between. CDR3 length: 12 amino acids. The CDR3 loop is CASSPSTGEQFF. CDR3 bases: TGCGCCAGCAGCCCGTCGACGGGTGAGCAGTTCTTC.

This clonotype was seen more than once but under ten times. This sequence joins TRBV12-3 or TRBV12-4 and TRBJ1-4; the match to TRBD1 covers 11 bases. The V segment lost 2 bases and the J segment 4 bases; nucleotides outside the gene matches: 3. The CDR3 contains 16 residues. The CDR3: CASSLWTGGNNEKLFF. CDR3 sequence (DNA): TGTGCCAGCAGTTTATGGACAGGGGGCAATAATGAAAAACTGTTTTTT.

This rearrangement joins TRBV11-2 to TRBJ2-1; possibly TRBD1 or TRBD2 for D (5 bases each). Trimming shortened V by 5 bases and J by 5 bases, and 22 bases separated the two germline ends. In germline, CDR1 is SGHAT, CDR2 FQNNGV. The CDR3 runs 17 residues. The CDR3 DNA follows: TGTGCCAGCAGCCTCACCCACATTCAGGGAGAAGACAATGAGCAGTTCTTC. This encodes CASSLTHIQGEDNEQFF.

This clonotype has a count of ten or more. The chain couples TRBV12-3 or TRBV12-4 to TRBJ2-1, with D hard to call. Trimming left V 7 bases short and J 4 bases short, with 17 bases between. This CDR3 is 15 amino acids long. The CDR3 sequence: CASIVSSANYNEQFF. CDR3 sequence (DNA): TGTGCCAGCATCGTCTCTTCGGCAAATTACAATGAGCAGTTCTTC.

This clonotype has just a few counts. The chain joins TRBV28 to TRBJ2-5; D not certain. Germline lookup yields CDR1 MDHEN and CDR2 SYDVKM. Between the trimmed V and J ends, which lost 6 bases and 7 bases, there was a span of 9 bases. The CDR3 has 11 amino acids. CDR3 region: CASSGYVTQYF. The CDR3, as DNA: TGTGCCAGCAGCGGTTATGTGACCCAGTACTTC.

Ten or more counts support this clonotype. This rearrangement joins TRBV20-1 to TRBJ2-5, with a possible D match to TRBD2 (5 bases). The CDR3 sequence is 15 residues long. V was shortened by 2 bases and J by 4 bases, with 17 bases between the two germline ends. Looked up from germline, CDR1 is DFQATT and CDR2 is SNEGSKA (reference sequence). The DNA for the CDR3 is TGCAGTGCTAGAAGGACGGCGGGTTTGGGAGAGACCCAGTACTTC. It translates to CSARRTAGLGETQYF.

This clonotype was observed many times. The chain carries TRBV29-1 and TRBJ2-1; no clear D. V lost 1 base to trimming and J lost 5 bases, with 12 bases between them. Germline CDR1 SQVTM, CDR2 ANQGSEA. This CDR3 contains 14 residues. The DNA of the CDR3 is TGCAGCGTTGAAGGCGGAACAATTCACAATGAGCAGTTCTTC. This gives the protein CSVEGGTIHNEQFF.

This clonotype was found a few times. The V call is TRBV29-1, the J call TRBJ2-7; D is possibly TRBD2 (5 bases). CDR1 is SQVTM and CDR2 is ANQGSEA in the germline V gene. With 0 bases removed from V and 5 bases from J, the gap between germline ends came to 14 bases. CDR3 size: 14 residues. The CDR3 loop reads CSVEERAFGHEQYF. In nucleotides, the CDR3 is TGCAGCGTTGAAGAGCGGGCCTTTGGACACGAGCAGTACTTC.

This clonotype was detected only a few times. The V call is TRBV6-2 or TRBV6-3, the J call TRBJ2-7; maybe TRBD1 (6 bases). CDR1 is MNHEY, CDR2 SVGEGT, per germline. The CDR3 consists of 14 residues. Trimming pared 2 bases from V and 2 bases from J, leaving 10 bases between. The DNA of the CDR3 is TGTGCCAGCAGTTACCAGGACAGTACCTACGAGCAGTACTTC. It yields the protein CASSYQDSTYEQYF.

The chain is built from TRBV12-3 or TRBV12-4 and TRBJ2-6; D gene unclear. This CDR3 contains 14 residues. The germline V and J ends were trimmed by 1 base and 5 bases, with 6 bases remaining between them. CDR3 DNA: TGTGCCAGCAGTTTAGGGGCTAGGGCCAACGTCCTGACTTTC. This translates into CASSLGARANVLTF.

The V gene is TRBV12-3 or TRBV12-4, the J gene TRBJ2-3; TRBD2 aligns across 10 bases. The CDR3 spans 17 residues. With 2 bases clipped from V and 2 bases from J, the junction kept 7 bases outside the gene matches. CDR3 protein: CASSLRAGTSDTDTQYF. As DNA, the CDR3 is TGTGCCAGCAGTTTAAGGGCCGGGACTAGCGACACAGATACGCAGTATTTT.

The chain couples TRBV6-5 to TRBJ2-7; 8 bases line up with TRBD1. The CDR3 runs to 15 residues. The V and J ends lost 0 bases and 2 bases, in that order; junction bases with no gene match: 3. Germline CDR1 reads MNHEY; CDR2 reads SVGAGI. CDR3 coding DNA: TGTGCCAGCAGTTACTCAGACAGGGGTGCCTACGAGCAGTACTTC. This gives the protein CASSYSDRGAYEQYF.

V gene TRBV7-2 combines with J gene TRBJ2-7; perhaps TRBD2 as D (6 bases). Trimming shortened V by 5 bases and J by 2 bases, and 13 bases separated the two germline ends. There are 14 residues in the CDR3. Germline V CDR1 and CDR2: SGHTA, FQGNSA. As DNA, the CDR3 is TGTGCCAGCAGCATGGGACTGAAAGCCTACGAGCAGTACTTC. Encoded protein: CASSMGLKAYEQYF.

This clonotype has more than one count but fewer than ten. V usage is TRBV12-5 and J usage is TRBJ2-1, with D perhaps TRBD1 or TRBD2 (5 bases each). Germline V CDR1 and CDR2: LGHNT, FRNRAP. The CDR3 loop spans 15 amino acids. The V and J ends lost 6 bases and 6 bases respectively, with 18 bases between them. The CDR3 DNA sequence: TGTGCTAGTGGAGCGTCCGGGACCAGACCCAATGAGCAGTTCTTC. Its translation: CASGASGTRPNEQFF.

This sequence joins TRBV28 and TRBJ2-5; D tentatively reads TRBD1 or TRBD2 (5 bases each). Trimming removed 8 bases at V and 4 bases at J, with 20 bases between. Germline V lookup: CDR1 MDHEN, CDR2 SYDVKM. The CDR3 has 15 residues. CDR3 nucleotides: TGTGCCAGCCGAAGTTACAGGACTCCAGGAGAGACCCAGTACTTC. Protein sequence: CASRSYRTPGETQYF.

The chain combines TRBV14 with TRBJ2-3; 14 bases align to TRBD2. V was pared by 2 bases and J by 4 bases, with 11 bases of the junction left unmatched. Germline V gene sequence: CDR1 SGHDN, CDR2 FVKESK. The CDR3 extends over 19 amino acids. CDR3 sequence reads: CASSQPGLAGDVSADTQYF. The CDR3 bases are TGTGCCAGCAGCCAACCGGGACTAGCGGGAGATGTGAGCGCAGATACGCAGTATTTT.

This clonotype was recorded at least ten times. The chain is built from TRBV29-1 and TRBJ2-1; D might be TRBD1 (6 bases). V was pared by 7 bases and J by 9 bases, with 16 bases between. The CDR3 spans 12 residues. The germline V gene encodes CDR1 SQVTM and CDR2 ANQGSEA. In nucleotides, the CDR3 is TGCAGCGAACAGGGACGGAATCTTGAGCAGTTCTTC. This codes for CSEQGRNLEQFF.

The table lists this clonotype with many counts. The chain carries TRBV12-3 or TRBV12-4 and TRBJ2-6; D remains ambiguous. The CDR3 is 13 amino acids. Trimming shortened V by 6 bases and J by 4 bases, and 7 bases separated the two germline ends. This chain's CDR3 is CASSPYGANVLTF. The CDR3 nucleotides read TGTGCCAGCAGCCCTTACGGGGCCAACGTCCTGACTTTC.

This clonotype showed up many times. The chain couples TRBV7-9 to TRBJ2-1; 10 bases align to TRBD2. The length of the CDR3 is 15 residues. The germline V gene encodes CDR1 SEHNR and CDR2 FQNEAQ (reference sequence). V lost 7 bases to trimming and J lost 3 bases; unmatched junction nucleotides: 6. This CDR3 is CASTITSGNYNEQFF. The CDR3 DNA sequence: TGTGCCAGCACCATTACTAGCGGGAACTACAATGAGCAGTTCTTC.

This clonotype turned up a few times. V gene TRBV20-1 combines with J gene TRBJ2-3; D is perhaps TRBD1 or TRBD2 (5 bases each). This CDR3 is built from 13 residues. The germline V gene has CDR1 DFQATT and CDR2 SNEGSKA (reference sequence). Trimming cost V 1 base and J 9 bases, with 14 bases left between them. In DNA, the CDR3 is TGCAGTGCTAGAGCCCGGGACCCATGGACGCAGTATTTT. Amino acids: CSARARDPWTQYF.

This clonotype was found a few times. The gene calls are TRBV9 and TRBJ2-2, with D perhaps being TRBD1 or TRBD2 (5 bases each). Germline CDR1 is SGDLS and CDR2 is YYNGEE. With 3 bases removed from V and 1 base from J, the gap between germline ends came to 16 bases. The CDR3 sequence is 17 residues long. The CDR3 reads CASSAPGPLGNTGELFF. CDR3 bases: TGTGCCAGCAGCGCTCCGGGGCCCTTAGGGAACACCGGGGAGCTGTTTTTT. Full variable domain (missing parts from reference TRBV9 and TRBJ2-2): DSGVTQTPKHLITATGQRVTLRCSPRSGDLSVYWYQQSLDQGLQFLIQYYNGEERAKGNILERFSAQQFPDLHSELNLSSLELGDSALYFCASSAPGPLGNTGELFFGEGSRLTVL.

Here the CDR3 DNA reads TGCAGCGCCACGACCCGGGGGGGCTATGGCTACACCTTC. Amino acid sequence: CSATTRGGYGYTF. V is TRBV29-1 and J is TRBJ1-2; tentative D call: TRBD1 (5 bases). V shed 7 bases and J shed 4 bases, with 16 bases lying between them. The V gene's germline CDR1 is SQVTM and CDR2 ANQGSEA. The CDR3 length is 13 residues.

The rearrangement links TRBV3-1 to TRBJ2-1, with 7 positions matching TRBD1. Germline CDR1 and CDR2: LGHDT and YNNKEL (reference sequence). The CDR3 is 14 residues long. The trim removed 3 bases at V and 9 bases at J, leaving 8 bases unmatched. The CDR3 spells CASSQIEGAGEQFF. The CDR3 region has the DNA TGTGCCAGCAGCCAGATCGAGGGGGCAGGTGAGCAGTTCTTC.

This clonotype was observed once. The genes are TRBV7-2 and TRBJ2-3, with 9 bases matching TRBD2. The CDR3 has 14 amino acids. Germline lookup yields CDR1 SGHTA and CDR2 FQGNSA. The J segment lost 8 bases and the V segment lost 3 bases, leaving 6 bases of the junction unmatched. The CDR3 DNA is TGTGCCAGCAGCTTTGGGCGGGGGGGCGGTACGCAGTATTTT. Translation: CASSFGRGGGTQYF.

V usage is TRBV5-1 and J usage is TRBJ2-5; weak D call: TRBD2 (6 bases). With 2 bases removed from V and 7 bases from J, the gap between germline ends came to 21 bases. The CDR3 covers 16 residues. Germline lookup yields CDR1 SGHRS and CDR2 YFSETQ. This chain's CDR3 is CASSLDPGSGSGTQYF. Here the CDR3 DNA reads TGCGCCAGCAGCTTAGATCCAGGGAGCGGTAGCGGGACCCAGTACTTC.